This T cell receptor (beta chain) came from a study of Ad26.COV2.S vaccination and SARS-CoV-2 variants (dated by TCRdb to the early 2020s). Broadly, across the study: Vaccine-arm donors were drawn from COV1001, a multicentre, randomized, double-blind, placebo-controlled phase I-IIa trial of Ad26.COV2.S in healthy adults. Dosing of Ad26.COV2.S was intramuscular, at either 5x10^10 or 1x10^11 viral particles, delivered as one shot or as two shots spaced 56 days apart. TCRbeta repertoire sequencing was used to assess the specificity and breadth of SARS-CoV-2-reactive T cell receptors after Ad26.COV2.S vaccination. A total of 32 samples were included in the TCR-sequenced set, comprising 19 Ad26.COV2.S vaccine recipients, 5 placebo recipients and 8 SARS-CoV-2 convalescent individuals. Trial participants were randomized into five groups of five: low-dose or high-dose Ad26.COV2.S given once or twice, or placebo on both occasions. Investigators remained blinded to trial group allocation during experiments and outcome assessment.

The CDR3 contains 16 residues, cysteine and phenylalanine counted. The retained sequence is limited to the CDR3, 48 bases, with the frame set at the first base. V was cut back by 0 bases and J by 4 bases, leaving a gap of 13 bases between them. The germline V gene (reference sequence) yields LNHDA for CDR1 and SQIVND for CDR2. General conclusions and limits of the study: Vaccine and placebo recipients had comparable non-spike TCR breadth, which fits with the vaccine containing only spike. Ad26.COV2.S recipients had higher spike-specific TCR breadth than placebo recipients (P = 0.0014). Substantial breadth of spike-specific CD8+ and CD4+ T cell responses was reported after vaccination. The study lacked the statistical power to compare responses across vaccine doses or regimens. It was noted by the authors that total T cell responses may have been underestimated by the TCR breadth and depth analyses.

This sample's treatment or condition label indicates: some 20 received Ad26.COV2.S at low or high dose, single or two shots; about 5 received placebo; per-sample allocation not given. Repertoires of vaccine and placebo recipients were sequenced from samples taken on day 63 after the first injection. In Cohort 1b, roughly 25 adults aged 18-55 years were enrolled at a single site in Boston, USA, between 29 July and 7 August 2020. Ad26.COV2.S consisted of a replication-incompetent adenovirus type 26 vector by which a prefusion-stabilized SARS-CoV-2 spike protein from the original Wuhan strain was expressed. Regarding this clone: What antigen it recognizes has not been identified. Qualities for individual bases were not recorded, and no much larger clone is one base off.

The immunoSEQ Assay was the method used to sequence TCRbeta CDR3 regions. After extraction, genomic DNA underwent amplification by bias-controlled multiplex PCR, followed by high-throughput sequencing. The authors' pipeline ran thus. To quantify the absolute abundance of every unique TCRbeta CDR3 region, sequences were collapsed and filtered. Usable DNA was measured by amplifying reference genes present in all nucleated cells, and TCRbeta template counts were normalized to that usable DNA to estimate T cell fraction. Repertoire TCRs were annotated as SARS-CoV-2-specific when V gene, CDR3 amino acid sequence and J gene were exactly matched to a known reactive TCR set. The reference SARS-CoV-2 TCR set came from MIRA and was filtered for enrichment in COVID-19-positive ImmuneCODE repertoires, removing public or cross-reactive TCRs. Using the MIRA antigens, annotated TCRs were further analysed by specific ORF or by position within an ORF. Breadth was defined as the number of annotated unique rearrangements divided by the total number of unique productive rearrangements, and depth was defined as the summed frequency of the annotated unique rearrangements. Group comparisons of TCR breadth used two-sided Wilcoxon rank-sum tests. TCRdb carries this immuneACCESS record with in-frame sequences only. Its versions omit some clonotypes, under half of them owing to an unresolved V gene in the studies checked, with the rest unexplained. Clone size and the V and J calls come from that table; the DNA yielded D and trimming. This sample holds hundreds of thousands of clones; about 83% were observed only once. Approximately 7% of the sample is taken by the ten largest.

The material sequenced was peripheral blood, taken in a trial of Ad26.COV2.S vaccine versus placebo. The chain was built from TRBV19 and TRBJ2-1; a weak D assignment points to TRBD2 (5 bases agree). The TCR sequence derives from a person between 18 and 59 years old who received the Ad26.COV2.S COVID-19 vaccine or a placebo. The CDR3 region reads CASSIELDINYNEQFF. The DNA sequence is as follows: TGTGCCAGTAGTATAGAACTAGATATTAATTACAATGAGCAGTTCTTC.